Below, one T cell receptor (beta chain) is given with its context. Its antigen is undetermined. CDR3 length: 16 amino acids. The trim removed 4 bases at V and 8 bases at J, leaving 5 bases unmatched. From germline, CDR1 is LGHNA and CDR2 YSLEER. This entry comes from a study of cytomegalovirus exposure and HLA in healthy donors. Study-level points and caveats: Sequencing depth across donors, presence/absence analyses assumed, was roughly uniform.

The PCR contained 60 Vbeta and 13 Jbeta primers. Libraries were prepared by immunoSEQ multiplex PCR; TCRdb keeps only in-frame clonotypes and omits some of them. The sample comprises over 150,000 clones, around 80% of which are singletons, and about 2% rests with the top ten. The genes are TRBV4-3 and TRBJ2-1; 16 positions match TRBD2. This clonotype originated in a man in his forties in good health and CMV-seronegative. Source material: PBMCs. The CDR3 sequence is CASSLGTSGRADEQFF. In DNA, the CDR3 is TGCGCCAGCAGCCTTGGGACTAGCGGGAGGGCCGATGAGCAGTTCTTC.